A selection of T cell receptor beta chains follows, all from one sample in a study of blood T cell repertoires in COVID-19. TCRdb's table, derived via immunoSEQ multiplex PCR, lists solely in-frame clones and lacks some. This sample yields 200,000 to 250,000 clones, of which over 75% are seen a single time; under 4.5% belongs to the top ten. Specimen: PBMCs or T cells enriched from blood (not recorded which). The receptor set was obtained from a young woman who had been exposed to COVID-19. The CDR3 runs from the conserved cysteine through the conserved F or W. D genes are given only for firm matches. Clone size is given for some rows only: seen once, a few or many times, or a class if the clone is expanded.

TRBD1	-	TRBJ2-5	TRBV15	TGTGCCACCAGCAGAGATTCACAGGGGATCCAAGAGACCCAGTACTTC	CATSRDSQGIQETQYF
-	-	TRBJ1-2	TRBV5-4	TGTGCCAGCAGGTTGCTCCAGAACAGGAACTATGGCTACACCTTC	CASRLLQNRNYGYTF
-	-	TRBJ2-7	TRBV4-1	TGCGCCAGCAGCCAAGATTTATCCGAGCAGTACTTC	CASSQDLSEQYF
TRBD2	-	TRBJ2-7	TRBV7-6	TGTGCCAGCAGCCTTACGCGGGGGGGTAAGGACGAGCAGTACTTC	CASSLTRGGKDEQYF
-	-	TRBJ2-2	TRBV4-1	TGCGCCGCGGGGGCGGTGAACACCGGGGAGCTGTTTTTT	CAAGAVNTGELFF
TRBD1	once	TRBJ2-7	TRBV7-9	TGTGCCAGCAGCTCGACAGGGGCGTCCTACGAGCAGTACTTC	CASSSTGASYEQYF
-	-	TRBJ1-5	TRBV10-2	TGCGCCAGCAGCCAGGGGAATCAGCCCCAGCATTTT	CASSQGNQPQHF
TRBD2	-	TRBJ2-1	TRBV12-3/TRBV12-4	TGTGCCAGCAGAAACGGGACTAGCGGTGAGCAGTTCTTC	CASRNGTSGEQFF
-	few	TRBJ2-7	TRBV7-6	TGTGCCAGCAGCTTATCCGGAGGGGACGAGCAGTACTTC	CASSLSGGDEQYF
TRBD2	-	TRBJ2-3	TRBV5-4	TGTGCCAGCAGCTTGGGAAGTCTAGCGGGAGGGAGCACAGATACGCAGTATTTT	CASSLGSLAGGSTDTQYF
-	once	TRBJ2-5	TRBV6-5	TGTGCCAGCAGTTACTCGGGAGATGAGACCCAGTACTTC	CASSYSGDETQYF
TRBD1	-	TRBJ2-1	TRBV5-8	TGTGCCAGCAGGGCGACAGGGCCCTACAATGAGCAGTTCTTC	CASRATGPYNEQFF
-	-	TRBJ2-5	TRBV12-5	TGTGCTAGTGGCCCGAAGGGGGGGGAGACCCAGTACTTC	CASGPKGGETQYF
-	-	TRBJ2-7	TRBV28	TGTGCCAGCAAGGGGTCATCCTCCTACGAGCAGTACTTC	CASKGSSSYEQYF
-	-	TRBJ1-1	TRBV5-4	TGTGCCAGCAGCCGGAATCAGGGAATGAACACTGAAGCTTTCTTT	CASSRNQGMNTEAFF
-	-	TRBJ1-1	TRBV7-9	TGTGCCAGCAGCTTAGTTGGCCCTGAAGCTTTCTTT	CASSLVGPEAFF
-	-	TRBJ2-1	TRBV24-1	TGTGCCACGGGCCCTCGCAGCTCCTACAATGAGCAGTTCTTC	CATGPRSSYNEQFF
-	-	TRBJ2-3	TRBV7-2	TGTGCCAGCAGCCCAGACGGGAGTGCAGATACGCAGTATTTT	CASSPDGSADTQYF
TRBD2	-	TRBJ2-7	TRBV6-6	TGTGCCAGCAGTTACTCTCGGCTAGCGGATTACGAGCAGTACTTC	CASSYSRLADYEQYF
-	-	TRBJ2-5	TRBV30	TGTGCCTGGACCAGACAGGTCCAAGAGACCCAGTACTTC	CAWTRQVQETQYF
TRBD1	-	TRBJ1-1	TRBV5-1	TGCGCCAGCAGCTTCGGACAGGGTTGGGACACTGAAGCTTTCTTT	CASSFGQGWDTEAFF
-	-	TRBJ2-2	TRBV10-1	TGCGCCAGCGGTTTCGGGACCGGGGAGCTGTTTTTT	CASGFGTGELFF
-	-	TRBJ2-3	TRBV5-1	TGCGCCAGCAGCTTGGTCAACGCCAAGCTGGATACGCAGTATTTT	CASSLVNAKLDTQYF
-	once	TRBJ2-3	TRBV29-1	TGCAGCGTCGTAGTAGGGGGCACAGATACGCAGTATTTT	CSVVVGGTDTQYF
TRBD2	once	TRBJ2-3	TRBV9	TGTGCCAGCAGCGTAGTAGCGGGAGTAACAGATACGCAGTATTTT	CASSVVAGVTDTQYF
-	-	TRBJ2-5	TRBV5-1	TGCGCCAGCAGCTTGGATGTTGCCAGGGTGCTCGAGACCCAGTACTTC	CASSLDVARVLETQYF
TRBD1	-	TRBJ2-2	TRBV7-6	TGTGCCAGCAGCTTAGGGACAGGGCCCGGGGAGCTGTTTTTT	CASSLGTGPGELFF
TRBD2	-	TRBJ2-2	TRBV7-3	TGTGCCAGCAGTCCGGGACTAGCGGGAAATCCCGGGGAGCTGTTTTTT	CASSPGLAGNPGELFF
TRBD2	few	TRBJ2-1	TRBV11-2	TGTGCCAGCAGCCCGAGACCAGCGGGAGATATCAATGAGCAGTTCTTC	CASSPRPAGDINEQFF